This paragraph covers one T cell receptor (beta chain) sequence. Its target is not known. The ends were cut back, 1 base at V and 14 bases at J, with 11 bases in the middle. The CDR3 has 11 residues. Germline CDR1 GTSNPN, CDR2 SVGIG (reference sequence). This record belongs to a study of T cells in Graves' hyperthyroidism and ophthalmopathy. Points from the study as a whole: The authors' 13 V-J model separated ophthalmopathy from stable hyperthyroidism. Prediction of ophthalmopathy progression came a median around 6 months pre-onset.

PBMCs stemmed from around 10 ml fresh peripheral blood. RNA transcripts gave rise to amplified TCR beta CDR3 regions. An initial round of RT-PCR targeting the TCR CDR3 relied on the HTBI primer set. TCRdb ran MiXCR on the multiplex PCR reads and lists one entry per CDR3 protein. The sample has 300,000 to 500,000 distinct CDR3 sequences, around 14% seen once. The sequenced material came from blood. This clonotype was sampled from a woman aged 30 to 39 with Graves' hyperthyroidism. The chain couples TRBV30 to TRBJ1-4, with D possibly TRBD1 on 5 matching bases. CDR3 residues: CAWSGGGGLFF. As DNA, the CDR3 is TGTGCCTGGAGTGGCGGGGGTGGTCTGTTTTTT.